This TCR beta chain was identified in a study of CD8 T cells in ankylosing spondylitis. Whole-study findings and limits: For ankylosing spondylitis blood, a TCR beta motif of roughly 8 highly homologous variants appeared characteristic.

TCRdb used MiXCR to reprocess the 5' RACE reads, holding one entry per CDR3 protein. The sample has a few hundred thousand distinct CDR3 sequences; 7.5% to 9% are singletons. This clonotype has a handful of counts. What it recognizes is unknown. CDR1 and CDR2 from the germline V gene are SGHVS and FQNEAQ. V gave up 1 base and J gave up 1 base, with 8 bases separating them. CDR3 length equals 14 residues. Sample: blood, either unsorted or a sorted T cell fraction (not recorded which). This rearrangement joins TRBV7-8 to TRBJ2-7; D gene uncertain. This clonotype originated in a male donor with ankylosing spondylitis. The CDR3 region has the DNA TGTGCCAGCAGCTTAGTCTACAAGTCCTACGAGCAGTACTTC. The encoded protein is CASSLVYKSYEQYF.